The 30 T cell receptor beta chains listed next were all sequenced from one sample in a study of blood T cells in healthy people across ages. The authors ran a second PCR of roughly 6 to 12 cycles using a sample-barcoded 5' primer and a J-beta primer mix. TCRdb itself ran the 5' RACE reads through MiXCR, one entry per CDR3 protein. The table has over a million distinct CDR3 sequences, around 39% seen once. Input material: blood. The source of these receptors is a young woman in good health.

This clonotype was counted a few times. This chain links TRBV6-5 with TRBJ2-1, with D possibly being TRBD1 (5 bases). The CDR3 runs 13 residues. Trimming left V 6 bases short and J 1 base short, with 7 bases between. CDR1 and CDR2 from the germline V gene are MNHEY and SVGAGI. The CDR3 protein is CASRGVSYNEQFF. CDR3 sequence (DNA): TGTGCCAGCAGAGGGGTGTCCTACAATGAGCAGTTCTTC.

This clonotype was found a few times. This rearrangement joins TRBV2 to TRBJ2-1; tentative D call: TRBD2 (5 bases). The CDR3 has 17 amino acids. Germline assignment: CDR1 SNHLY and CDR2 FYNNEI. V shed 8 bases and J shed 5 bases, with 25 bases lying between them. CDR3 sequence (DNA): TGTGCCAGCGGTCAACCAGCGATGGGTGTGAGGGACAATGAGCAGTTCTTC. It is translated as CASGQPAMGVRDNEQFF. The variable domain in full, completed from reference TRBV2 and TRBJ2-1, reads EPEVTQTPSHQVTQMGQEVILRCVPISNHLYFYWYRQILGQKVEFLVSFYNNEISEKSEIFDDQFSVERPDGSNFTLKIRSTKLEDSAMYFCASGQPAMGVRDNEQFFGPGTRLTVL.

The gene calls are TRBV5-1 and TRBJ2-1; the match to TRBD2 covers 9 bases. There are 16 residues in the CDR3. The V gene end was trimmed by 0 bases and the J gene end by 8 bases; junction bases not matched to a gene: 9. Looked up from germline, CDR1 is SGHRS and CDR2 is YFSETQ. The CDR3 region is CASSLGGSGSMDEQFF. The CDR3 nucleotides read TGCGCCAGCAGCTTGGGTGGTAGCGGGAGTATGGATGAGCAGTTCTTC.

This clonotype was observed a few times. The genes are TRBV20-1 and TRBJ2-7, with 11 bases matching TRBD1. CDR3 length: 14 residues. V was pared by 3 bases and J by 5 bases, with 6 bases of the junction left unmatched. CDR1 is DFQATT and CDR2 is SNEGSKA in the germline V gene (reference sequence). The CDR3 is CSARAGTGGNEQYF. CDR3 coding DNA: TGCAGTGCTAGGGCCGGGACAGGGGGTAACGAGCAGTACTTC.

This clonotype was seen more than once but under ten times. The gene calls are TRBV9 and TRBJ2-3; D unclear. The CDR3 loop spans 14 amino acids. The V end lost 6 bases, the J end lost 0 bases, and 11 bases lay between the germline ends. Per germline, CDR1 SGDLS and CDR2 YYNGEE. The CDR3, as DNA: TGTGCCAGCAAAGCCGGCCGTAGCACAGATACGCAGTATTTT. Translation gives CASKAGRSTDTQYF.

J is TRBJ2-7 and V is TRBV12-3 or TRBV12-4; 8 nucleotides match TRBD2. The CDR3 length is 16 residues. V dropped 1 base and J dropped 3; count of bases not matched to a gene: 8. The DNA of the CDR3 is TGTGCCAGCAGTTTAGTCATTTCGGGAGGGGTCTACGAGCAGTACTTC. Translation: CASSLVISGGVYEQYF.

This clonotype was counted only a few times. Here the CDR3 DNA reads TGCGCCAGCAGCTTGTGGACAGGGGGCTTGGATGGCTACACCTTC. As protein: CASSLWTGGLDGYTF. The chain joins TRBV5-1 to TRBJ1-2, with TRBD1 matching 11 bases. Per germline, CDR1 SGHRS and CDR2 YFSETQ. The V gene end was trimmed by 1 base and the J gene end by 6 bases; junction bases not matched to a gene: 5. The CDR3 consists of 15 residues. The full variable domain, completed using reference TRBV5-1 and TRBJ1-2, is KAGVTQTPRYLIKTRGQQVTLSCSPISGHRSVSWYQQTPGQGLQFLFEYFSETQRNKGNFPGRFSGRQFSNSRSEMNVSTLELGDSALYLCASSLWTGGLDGYTFGSGTRLTVV.

The chain employs TRBV12-3 or TRBV12-4 and TRBJ2-3; D might be TRBD1 (6 bases). The ends were cut back, 10 bases at V and 2 bases at J, with 16 bases in the middle. The CDR3 is made up of 14 amino acids. The CDR3 reads CATRQGHSTDTQYF. The CDR3 DNA sequence: TGTGCCACACGGCAGGGGCATTCCACAGATACGCAGTATTTT.

The CDR3 DNA sequence: TGCAGTGCTAGGGCCGCCGACAGGGGAACTGAAGCTTTCTTT. It encodes CSARAADRGTEAFF. The chain joins TRBV20-1 to TRBJ1-1; 8 nucleotides align to TRBD1. Germline CDR1 is DFQATT and CDR2 is SNEGSKA (reference sequence). The CDR3 has 14 residues. The junction had 8 bases not matched to a gene; V was cut back by 3 bases and J by 5 bases.

The gene calls are TRBV20-1 and TRBJ2-1, with 9 bases lining up with TRBD2. With V trimmed by 5 bases and J by 6 bases, 14 bases remained unmatched. The CDR3 runs 16 residues. Germline loops: CDR1 DFQATT, CDR2 SNEGSKA (reference sequence). The CDR3 loop is CSASQSLGGGANEQFF. In DNA, the CDR3 is TGCAGTGCTTCACAGTCCCTAGGCGGGGGGGCCAATGAGCAGTTCTTC.

This clonotype was recorded a few times. V gene TRBV7-9 combines with J gene TRBJ1-2; 9 bases agree with TRBD1. Trimming removed 2 bases from V and 6 bases from J; junction bases left unmatched: 13. This CDR3 is built from 17 residues. CDR1 SEHNR and CDR2 FQNEAQ come from the germline V gene (reference sequence). This CDR3 reads CASSLKGQGRIGDGYTF. The CDR3 nucleotides read TGTGCCAGCAGCTTAAAGGGACAGGGTAGGATTGGTGATGGCTACACCTTC.

The chain is built from TRBV9 and TRBJ2-1, with D possibly matching TRBD2 (6 bases). Germline V gene sequence: CDR1 SGDLS, CDR2 YYNGEE. The CDR3 sequence is 13 residues long. Trimming cost V 4 bases and J 3 bases, with 8 bases left between them. The CDR3 DNA reads TGTGCCAGCAGCCCGGGGGTCTACAATGAGCAGTTCTTC. Amino acid sequence: CASSPGVYNEQFF.

The chain recombines TRBV7-2 with TRBJ2-1; no definite D call. This CDR3 comprises 13 residues. The V gene lost 2 bases and the J gene lost 12 bases, with 14 bases spanning the gap. Germline V gene sequence: CDR1 SGHTA, CDR2 FQGNSA. The CDR3 is CASSLRFGDAQFF. CDR3 nucleotide sequence: TGTGCCAGCAGCTTAAGGTTTGGAGACGCGCAGTTCTTC.

This clonotype has only a few counts. The rearrangement uses TRBV4-1 and TRBJ2-7; D gene unclear. V gave up 6 bases and J gave up 1 base, with 10 bases separating them. Germline CDR1 is MGHRA and CDR2 is YSYEKL. CDR3 length: 13 residues. CDR3 sequence: CASSSTISYEQYF. The CDR3 bases are TGCGCCAGCAGTTCCACAATTTCCTACGAGCAGTACTTC.

CDR3 region: CASSEALQAAQFYEQYF. CDR3 coding DNA: TGTGCCAGCAGTGAAGCGCTTCAGGCGGCGCAGTTCTACGAGCAGTACTTC. J is TRBJ2-7 and V is TRBV6-1; no clear D. Germline V gene data show CDR1 as MNHNS and CDR2 as SASEGT. CDR3 length equals 17 residues. Trimming left V 0 bases short and J 3 bases short, with 18 bases between.

J is TRBJ1-1 and V is TRBV7-2; D may be TRBD1 (6 bases). CDR1 SGHTA and CDR2 FQGNSA come from the germline V gene. The CDR3 spans 16 residues. Trimming pared 3 bases from V and 4 bases from J, leaving 18 bases between. Written as DNA, the CDR3 is TGTGCCAGCAGCTTTGATAGAGGGGGGCGAGGCACTGAAGCTTTCTTT. Its translation is CASSFDRGGRGTEAFF.

The J gene is TRBJ2-1, the V gene TRBV11-2; possible D gene TRBD2, 6 bases. CDR1 and CDR2 from the germline V gene are SGHAT and FQNNGV. CDR3 length equals 14 residues. Trimming took 4 bases from V and 5 from J, leaving 12 bases between them. The CDR3 DNA reads as TGTGCCAGCAGCTCGGGACTTATTAACAATGAGCAGTTCTTC. Protein sequence: CASSSGLINNEQFF.

This clonotype came up a few times. The chain is built from TRBV6-6 and TRBJ2-7; D possibly corresponds to TRBD2 (7 bases). CDR3 length: 13 residues. V was shortened by 5 bases and J by 7 bases, with 15 bases between the two germline ends. From germline, CDR1 is MNHNY and CDR2 SVGAGI (reference sequence). CDR3 sequence reads: CASSRGAVGEQYF. The CDR3 DNA sequence: TGTGCCAGCAGTCGGGGGGCGGTGGGAGAGCAGTACTTC.

The rearrangement links TRBV7-2 to TRBJ2-4, with 10 bases aligning to TRBD2. TRBJ2-7 matches the DNA end more closely, so the J call is doubtful. Germline V gene data show CDR1 as SGHTA and CDR2 as FQGNSA. The CDR3 is 15 residues long. The CDR3 sequence is CASSWNLLAGYEQYF. The CDR3 coding sequence is TGTGCCAGCAGCTGGAACCTACTAGCGGGGTACGAGCAGTACTTC.

The rearrangement uses TRBV20-1 and TRBJ2-1; D is unclear. The germline V gene encodes CDR1 DFQATT and CDR2 SNEGSKA (reference sequence). The CDR3 contains 17 residues. V lost 5 bases and J lost 0, with 20 bases in between. CDR3 DNA: TGCAGTGCTCCAGATTACCAAGCCAGGAGCTCCTACAATGAGCAGTTCTTC. Encoded protein: CSAPDYQARSSYNEQFF.

This clonotype was found a few times. V is TRBV5-1 and J is TRBJ2-1, with 8 nucleotides matching TRBD1. Germline values: CDR1 SGHRS, CDR2 YFSETQ. The CDR3 totals 15 residues. V shed 4 bases, J shed 5 bases, and the junction held 8 bases outside the gene matches. The CDR3 DNA reads as TGCGCCAGCAGCCCCTGGACAGGGTCAAACAATGAGCAGTTCTTC. It is translated as CASSPWTGSNNEQFF.

J is TRBJ2-7 and V is TRBV2, with D unresolved. CDR3 size: 12 residues. The germline CDR1 and CDR2 sequences are SNHLY and FYNNEI. The ends were cut back, 6 bases at V and 0 bases at J, with 6 bases in the middle. As DNA, the CDR3 is TGTGCCAGCAGGGTCTTCTCCTACGAGCAGTACTTC. Translated, it gives CASRVFSYEQYF.

The chain joins TRBV11-3 to TRBJ2-3, with 7 positions matching TRBD2. V lost 4 bases and J lost 4; bases outside the gene matches: 11. This CDR3 has 16 amino acids. From germline, CDR1 is SGHNT and CDR2 YENEEA. The CDR3 here is CASSSRSGAGADTQYF. The CDR3 bases are TGTGCCAGCAGCTCCCGAAGCGGGGCCGGCGCAGATACGCAGTATTTT.

The V and J genes are TRBV5-1 and TRBJ1-2; possibly TRBD1 for D (6 bases). This CDR3 is built from 14 residues. V was trimmed by 6 bases and J by 0 bases, leaving 12 bases between them. Germline values: CDR1 SGHRS, CDR2 YFSETQ. This CDR3 is CASNSGGTNYGYTF. The CDR3, as DNA: TGCGCCAGCAACTCCGGGGGCACTAACTATGGCTACACCTTC.

V usage is TRBV18 and J usage is TRBJ2-4, with TRBD2 as a possible D gene (6 bases). The DNA end is a closer match to TRBJ2-7, so the J assignment may be wrong. Germline values: CDR1 KGHSH, CDR2 LQKENI. This CDR3 comprises 16 residues. The CDR3 DNA is TGTGCCAGCTCTCCTCAGCGGGCAGTTGTCTCCTACGAGCAGTACTTC. Translated, it gives CASSPQRAVVSYEQYF.

There are a few counts of this clonotype. This chain uses TRBV20-1 with TRBJ2-3; D may be TRBD1 (6 bases). Trimming left V 6 bases short and J 3 bases short, with 22 bases between. Germline V gene lookup returns CDR1 DFQATT and CDR2 SNEGSKA (reference sequence). The CDR3 consists of 16 residues. The CDR3 sequence: CSAQNWGQGETDTQYF. The CDR3 nucleotides are TGCAGTGCACAAAATTGGGGGCAGGGAGAGACAGATACGCAGTATTTT.

The chain is built from TRBV29-1 and TRBJ2-3; D uncertain. Germline CDR1 reads SQVTM; CDR2 reads ANQGSEA. With 0 bases removed from V and 1 base from J, the gap between germline ends came to 8 bases. CDR3 length: 14 amino acids. The CDR3 is CSVEEPGRTDTQYF. CDR3 sequence (DNA): TGCAGCGTTGAAGAGCCTGGCCGCACAGATACGCAGTATTTT.

This chain uses TRBV3-1 with TRBJ2-2, with 9 nucleotides matching TRBD1. CDR3 length equals 16 residues. V was clipped by 7 bases and J by 3 bases; unmatched bases: 9. Germline V lookup: CDR1 LGHDT, CDR2 YNNKEL (reference sequence). In DNA form, the CDR3 reads TGTGCCAGCAACTTTGACAGGGGGATTTACACCGGGGAGCTGTTTTTT. Its translation is CASNFDRGIYTGELFF.

This chain joins TRBV3-1 and TRBJ2-1; 7 bases map to TRBD2. Per germline, CDR1 LGHDT and CDR2 YNNKEL (reference sequence). The CDR3 is 15 amino acids. With V trimmed by 1 base and J by 2 bases, 2 bases remained unmatched. CDR3 in amino acids: CASSQGRGTYNEQFF. Here the CDR3 DNA reads TGTGCCAGCAGCCAAGGGCGGGGGACCTACAATGAGCAGTTCTTC.

V gene TRBV25-1 combines with J gene TRBJ1-1, with D unresolved. This CDR3 contains 14 residues. The V gene's germline CDR1 is MGHDK and CDR2 SYGVNS. V lost 4 bases and J 4 bases, leaving 13 bases between the germline ends. CDR3 sequence reads: CASSAREGGTEAFF. The CDR3 DNA reads as TGTGCCAGCAGTGCCCGAGAGGGTGGCACTGAAGCTTTCTTT.